These 27 T cell receptor beta chains originate from one sample sequenced in a study of blood T cells in healthy people across ages. With a J-beta primer mix and a sample-barcoded 5' primer, a second PCR ran about 7 to 12 cycles. TCRdb reanalysed the 5' RACE reads using MiXCR and keeps one entry per CDR3 protein. The table lists roughly 700,000 distinct CDR3 sequences, around 25% of them singletons, with just under 9.5% in the top ten. The sample was also reused in another study, on T cells of mothers and their children.

What was sequenced was blood. These receptor sequences come from a boy aged 5-17 years in good health.

The V gene is TRBV5-1, the J gene TRBJ1-1; D not certain. The CDR3 has 15 amino acids. The V gene lost 4 bases and the J gene lost 1 base, with 14 bases spanning the gap. Germline V gives CDR1 SGHRS, CDR2 YFSETQ. CDR3 DNA: TGCGCCAGCAGCCCCCCCTTAGCGCCGAACACTGAAGCTTTCTTT. Encoded protein: CASSPPLAPNTEAFF.

The V call is TRBV28, the J call TRBJ2-7; TRBD1 or TRBD2 may be the D gene (5 bases each). The CDR3 extends over 16 amino acids. From germline, CDR1 is MDHEN and CDR2 SYDVKM. The germline V and J ends were trimmed by 4 bases and 2 bases, with 18 bases remaining between them. This CDR3 reads CASSWAGSGETYEQYF. The CDR3 DNA reads as TGTGCCAGCAGTTGGGCAGGGAGTGGTGAGACCTACGAGCAGTACTTC.

The chain recombines TRBV4-3 with TRBJ1-1; D remains unclear. Germline V gene sequence: CDR1 LGHNA, CDR2 YSLEER. The CDR3 is 15 amino acids. The V end was cut by 0 bases, the J end by 2 bases, with 10 bases between. This CDR3 reads CASSQEATANTEAFF. The CDR3 DNA reads as TGCGCCAGCAGCCAAGAAGCCACAGCAAACACTGAAGCTTTCTTT.

The CDR3 region is CASRSKGRSYNEQFF. The CDR3, as DNA: TGTGCCAGCAGATCCAAGGGGAGGTCCTACAATGAGCAGTTCTTC. The V call is TRBV27, the J call TRBJ2-1; weak D call: TRBD2 (6 bases). V was trimmed by 6 bases and J by 1 base, leaving 13 bases between them. This CDR3 is built from 15 residues. Germline-derived CDR1 and CDR2 are MNHEY and SMNVEV (reference sequence).

The genes are TRBV7-8 and TRBJ1-1, with D perhaps TRBD1 (6 bases). Trimming left V 1 base short and J 5 bases short, with 17 bases between. From germline, CDR1 is SGHVS and CDR2 FQNEAQ. CDR3 length: 16 amino acids. The CDR3 sequence is CASSLVGGALRTEAFF. CDR3 nucleotides: TGTGCCAGCAGCTTAGTAGGGGGGGCGCTGAGGACTGAAGCTTTCTTT.

The CDR3 sequence: CASGLAGQGDYEQYF. In DNA form, the CDR3 reads TGTGCTAGTGGTTTGGCGGGACAGGGGGACTACGAGCAGTACTTC. J is TRBJ2-5 and V is TRBV12-5, with 11 positions matching TRBD1. The DNA end lines up better with TRBJ2-7; the J call may be wrong. The germline gives CDR1 LGHNT, CDR2 FRNRAP. The CDR3 totals 15 residues.

The J gene is TRBJ2-1, the V gene TRBV2; TRBD2 matches at 7 bases. Germline CDR1 SNHLY, CDR2 FYNNEI. The J segment lost 5 bases and the V segment lost 2 bases, leaving 6 bases of the junction unmatched. This CDR3 is built from 15 residues. The CDR3 is CASSETLAVNNEQFF. CDR3 nucleotides: TGTGCCAGCAGTGAAACCCTAGCGGTTAACAATGAGCAGTTCTTC.

This clonotype has a handful of counts. The chain recombines TRBV29-1 with TRBJ2-5; 9 positions agree with TRBD2. Germline CDR1 and CDR2: SQVTM and ANQGSEA. The length of the CDR3 is 16 residues. J gave up 5 bases and V 0 bases, and 10 bases lay outside the gene matches. CDR3 residues: CSVEDSYAGGLETQYF. DNA for the CDR3: TGCAGCGTTGAAGATAGTTACGCGGGAGGGTTGGAGACCCAGTACTTC.

This clonotype has just a few counts. This rearrangement joins TRBV20-1 to TRBJ2-3, with a possible D match to TRBD1 (5 bases). Germline assignment: CDR1 DFQATT and CDR2 SNEGSKA (reference sequence). Deletions cut 2 bases from V and 4 bases from J, with 13 bases between. There are 14 residues in the CDR3. The chain's CDR3 is CSARWGRDPDTQYF. The CDR3 coding sequence is TGCAGTGCTAGATGGGGCAGGGATCCAGATACGCAGTATTTT.

The chain couples TRBV29-1 to TRBJ2-7; maybe TRBD2 (6 bases). The closer fit of TRBJ2-5 to the DNA end suggests the J call may be wrong. The germline gives CDR1 SQVTM, CDR2 ANQGSEA. This CDR3 contains 12 residues. CDR3 nucleotides: TGCAGCGTTGAAGTCCAGGGAGGGACCCAGTACTTC. Translated, it gives CSVEVQGGTQYF.

The chain uses TRBV29-1 and TRBJ1-1; tentatively, D is TRBD1 (6 bases). V was pared by 7 bases and J by 4 bases, with 16 bases between. Germline V gene lookup returns CDR1 SQVTM and CDR2 ANQGSEA. The CDR3 covers 13 residues. The chain's CDR3 is CSAERGGGTEAFF. The CDR3, as DNA: TGCAGCGCCGAGAGGGGGGGGGGCACTGAAGCTTTCTTT.

This clonotype was seen more than once but under ten times. J is TRBJ1-4 and V is TRBV27; D is perhaps TRBD1 (6 bases). CDR1 MNHEY and CDR2 SMNVEV come from the germline V gene (reference sequence). Between the trimmed V and J ends, which lost 10 bases and 7 bases, there was a span of 16 bases. The CDR3 consists of 13 residues. The CDR3 reads CAIRATGGEKLFF. The CDR3 DNA reads as TGTGCCATCAGGGCGACAGGCGGTGAAAAACTGTTTTTT.

The sample holds a few counts of this clonotype. The chain joins TRBV12-3 or TRBV12-4 to TRBJ1-6; D ambiguous. The CDR3 has 12 residues. V lost 3 bases, J lost 10 bases, and 7 bases lay in between. Here the CDR3 reads CASSLGWSPLHF. The CDR3 nucleotides read TGTGCCAGCAGTTTGGGGTGGTCACCCCTCCACTTT.

The chain joins TRBV7-6 to TRBJ2-1, with 11 bases fitting TRBD2. CDR1 is SGHVS and CDR2 is FNYEAQ in the germline V gene. Unmatched junction bases numbered 15, after V lost 4 bases and J lost 7 bases. The CDR3 is 18 residues long. Here the CDR3 reads CASSSPGTSGLWLNEQFF. As DNA, the CDR3 is TGTGCCAGCAGCTCACCCGGGACTAGCGGCCTCTGGTTAAATGAGCAGTTCTTC.

The chain links TRBV28 to TRBJ2-3; 7 bases are a match to TRBD1. The CDR3 consists of 17 residues. With V trimmed by 5 bases and J by 4 bases, 15 bases remained unmatched. Germline lookup yields CDR1 MDHEN and CDR2 SYDVKM. DNA for the CDR3: TGTGCCAGCAGTAAGTCCTACAGGGGCTTGTCTCCAGATACGCAGTATTTT. Protein: CASSKSYRGLSPDTQYF.

The table lists this clonotype with a few counts. The chain employs TRBV3-1 and TRBJ2-1, with TRBD1 matching 8 bases. Germline CDR1 reads LGHDT; CDR2 reads YNNKEL (reference sequence). The CDR3 extends over 16 amino acids. Trimming removed 5 bases from V and 2 bases from J; junction bases left unmatched: 8. The CDR3, as DNA: TGTGCCAGCAGCACCGGGCCAGGGGGCCCCTACAATGAGCAGTTCTTC. Translation gives CASSTGPGGPYNEQFF.

This clonotype has more than one count but fewer than ten. This rearrangement joins TRBV6-2 or TRBV6-3 to TRBJ1-4; D perhaps matches TRBD1 (6 bases). CDR3 length: 20 residues. Per the germline V gene, CDR1 is MNHEY and CDR2 is SVGEGT. V lost 0 bases, J lost 0 bases, and 20 bases lay in between. The CDR3 spells CASSYSILVRTVATNEKLFF. CDR3 bases: TGTGCCAGCAGTTACTCGATACTAGTCCGGACAGTTGCAACTAATGAAAAACTGTTTTTT.

V and J are TRBV12-3 or TRBV12-4 and TRBJ1-2; D gene ambiguous. The CDR3 totals 14 residues. Deletions cut 3 bases from V and 2 bases from J, with 10 bases between. CDR3 in amino acids: CASSFTRSNYGYTF. In DNA form, the CDR3 reads TGTGCCAGCAGTTTCACAAGATCGAACTATGGCTACACCTTC.

This chain uses TRBV2 with TRBJ2-5; D possibly uses TRBD1 or TRBD2 (5 bases each). This CDR3 has 16 residues. Per the germline V gene, CDR1 is SNHLY and CDR2 is FYNNEI. The V gene lost 6 bases and the J gene lost 1 base, with 18 bases spanning the gap. CDR3 bases: TGTGCCAGCAGCGGCTACCGGGACGGAGCCCAAGAGACCCAGTACTTC. Translated: CASSGYRDGAQETQYF.

CDR3 DNA: TGTGCCAGCAGTCTCAACACAGAAAACACTGAAGCTTTCTTT. Translated: CASSLNTENTEAFF. The chain is built from TRBV12-3 or TRBV12-4 and TRBJ1-1; D is uncertain. The CDR3 contains 14 residues. V lost 5 bases to trimming and J lost 2 bases, with 12 bases between them.

The chain links TRBV3-1 to TRBJ1-3; a possible D gene is TRBD1 (6 bases). The CDR3 is 15 residues long. Germline CDR1 LGHDT, CDR2 YNNKEL (reference sequence). V was clipped by 1 base and J by 2 bases, with 9 bases between them. This CDR3 reads CASSQGRTAGNTIYF. CDR3 nucleotides: TGTGCCAGCAGCCAAGGTCGGACAGCTGGAAACACCATATATTTT.

This clonotype was observed a few times. The V call is TRBV24-1, the J call TRBJ1-2; tentative D call: TRBD1 (5 bases). Germline CDR1 is KGHDR and CDR2 is SFDVKD. The length of the CDR3 is 13 residues. Deletions cut 5 bases from V and 3 bases from J, with 9 bases between. The CDR3 loop is CATSGGGDYGYTF. In nucleotides, the CDR3 is TGTGCCACCAGTGGTGGAGGGGACTATGGCTACACCTTC.

The gene calls are TRBV13 and TRBJ2-1, with D maybe TRBD1 (6 bases). V was pared by 4 bases and J by 2 bases, with 12 bases between. CDR1 is PRHDT, CDR2 FYEKMQ, per germline (reference sequence). CDR3 length: 15 amino acids. CDR3 DNA sequence: TGTGCCAGCAGCTCGCTAGGGGGTCCCTACAATGAGCAGTTCTTC. Translating it yields CASSSLGGPYNEQFF.

This chain joins TRBV20-1 and TRBJ2-7; 8 bases align to TRBD2. Germline V gives CDR1 DFQATT, CDR2 SNEGSKA (reference sequence). Trimming removed 3 bases from V and 2 bases from J; junction bases left unmatched: 6. The CDR3 runs to 14 residues. As DNA, the CDR3 is TGCAGTGCTAGCGAGACTAGCGTTACCTACGAGCAGTACTTC. It yields the protein CSASETSVTYEQYF.

The gene calls are TRBV28 and TRBJ1-3; no clear D gene. Germline assignment: CDR1 MDHEN and CDR2 SYDVKM. The V gene lost 7 bases and the J gene lost 3 bases, with 13 bases spanning the gap. This CDR3 contains 14 residues. The CDR3 sequence is CASKESGGGNTIYF. The CDR3 DNA reads as TGTGCCAGCAAGGAGAGTGGCGGTGGAAACACCATATATTTT.

This clonotype has more than one count but fewer than ten. The genes are TRBV20-1 and TRBJ2-5, with D maybe TRBD2 (5 bases). The ends were cut back, 2 bases at V and 3 bases at J, with 10 bases in the middle. The CDR3 runs 13 residues. Germline V gene data show CDR1 as DFQATT and CDR2 as SNEGSKA (reference sequence). CDR3 coding DNA: TGCAGTGCTAGACCCGGACTCGAAGAGACCCAGTACTTC. Its protein product is CSARPGLEETQYF.

This clonotype showed up many times. This rearrangement joins TRBV27 to TRBJ2-6; D might be TRBD1 or TRBD2, each matching 5 bases. This CDR3 comprises 17 residues. V was pared by 3 bases and J by 1 base, with 13 bases between. CDR1 MNHEY and CDR2 SMNVEV come from the germline V gene (reference sequence). The CDR3 spells CASSLGVRVSGANVLTF. DNA of the CDR3: TGTGCCAGCAGTTTGGGGGTAAGAGTATCTGGGGCCAACGTCCTGACTTTC.